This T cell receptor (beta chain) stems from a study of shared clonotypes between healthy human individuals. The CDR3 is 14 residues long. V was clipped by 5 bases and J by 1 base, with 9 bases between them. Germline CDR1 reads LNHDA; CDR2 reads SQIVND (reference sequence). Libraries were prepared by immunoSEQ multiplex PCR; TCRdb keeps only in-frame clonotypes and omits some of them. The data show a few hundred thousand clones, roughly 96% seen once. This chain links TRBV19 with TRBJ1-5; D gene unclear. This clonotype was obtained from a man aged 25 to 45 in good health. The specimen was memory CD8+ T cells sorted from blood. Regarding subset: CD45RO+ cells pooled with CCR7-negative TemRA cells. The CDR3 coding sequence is TGTGCCAGTAGTGACGGCCCAAGCAATCAGCCCCAGCATTTT. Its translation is CASSDGPSNQPQHF.